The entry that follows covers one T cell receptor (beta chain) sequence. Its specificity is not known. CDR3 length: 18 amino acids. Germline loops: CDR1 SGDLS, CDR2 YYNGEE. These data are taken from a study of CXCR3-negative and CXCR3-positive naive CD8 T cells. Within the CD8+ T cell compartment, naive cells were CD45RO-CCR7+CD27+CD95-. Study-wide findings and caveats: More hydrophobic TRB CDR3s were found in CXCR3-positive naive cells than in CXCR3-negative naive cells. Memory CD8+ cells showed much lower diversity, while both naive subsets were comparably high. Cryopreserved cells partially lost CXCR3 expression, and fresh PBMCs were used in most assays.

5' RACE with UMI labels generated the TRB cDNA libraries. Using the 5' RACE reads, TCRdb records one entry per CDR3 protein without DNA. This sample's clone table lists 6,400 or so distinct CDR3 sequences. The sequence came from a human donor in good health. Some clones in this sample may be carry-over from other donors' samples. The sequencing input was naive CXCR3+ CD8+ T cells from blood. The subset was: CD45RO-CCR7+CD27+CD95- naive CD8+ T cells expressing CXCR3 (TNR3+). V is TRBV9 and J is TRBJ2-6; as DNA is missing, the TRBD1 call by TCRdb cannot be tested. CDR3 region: CASSVSRESGPGANVLTF.